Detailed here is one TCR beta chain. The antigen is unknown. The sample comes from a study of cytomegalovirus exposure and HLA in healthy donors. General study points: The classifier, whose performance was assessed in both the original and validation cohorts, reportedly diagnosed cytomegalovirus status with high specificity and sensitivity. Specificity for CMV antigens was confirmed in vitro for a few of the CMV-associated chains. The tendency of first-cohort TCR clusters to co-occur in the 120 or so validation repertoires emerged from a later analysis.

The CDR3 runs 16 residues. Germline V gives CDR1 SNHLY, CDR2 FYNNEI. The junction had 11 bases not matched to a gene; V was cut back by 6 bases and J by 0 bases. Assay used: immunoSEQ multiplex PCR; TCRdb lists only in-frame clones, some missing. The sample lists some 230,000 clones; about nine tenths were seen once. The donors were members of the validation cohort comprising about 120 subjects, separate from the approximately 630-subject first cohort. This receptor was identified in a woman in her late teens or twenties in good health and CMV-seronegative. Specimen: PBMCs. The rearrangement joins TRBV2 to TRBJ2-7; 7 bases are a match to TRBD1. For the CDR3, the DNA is TGTGCCAGCAGGTCGACCGGGACAGCGAACTCCTACGAGCAGTACTTC. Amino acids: CASRSTGTANSYEQYF.